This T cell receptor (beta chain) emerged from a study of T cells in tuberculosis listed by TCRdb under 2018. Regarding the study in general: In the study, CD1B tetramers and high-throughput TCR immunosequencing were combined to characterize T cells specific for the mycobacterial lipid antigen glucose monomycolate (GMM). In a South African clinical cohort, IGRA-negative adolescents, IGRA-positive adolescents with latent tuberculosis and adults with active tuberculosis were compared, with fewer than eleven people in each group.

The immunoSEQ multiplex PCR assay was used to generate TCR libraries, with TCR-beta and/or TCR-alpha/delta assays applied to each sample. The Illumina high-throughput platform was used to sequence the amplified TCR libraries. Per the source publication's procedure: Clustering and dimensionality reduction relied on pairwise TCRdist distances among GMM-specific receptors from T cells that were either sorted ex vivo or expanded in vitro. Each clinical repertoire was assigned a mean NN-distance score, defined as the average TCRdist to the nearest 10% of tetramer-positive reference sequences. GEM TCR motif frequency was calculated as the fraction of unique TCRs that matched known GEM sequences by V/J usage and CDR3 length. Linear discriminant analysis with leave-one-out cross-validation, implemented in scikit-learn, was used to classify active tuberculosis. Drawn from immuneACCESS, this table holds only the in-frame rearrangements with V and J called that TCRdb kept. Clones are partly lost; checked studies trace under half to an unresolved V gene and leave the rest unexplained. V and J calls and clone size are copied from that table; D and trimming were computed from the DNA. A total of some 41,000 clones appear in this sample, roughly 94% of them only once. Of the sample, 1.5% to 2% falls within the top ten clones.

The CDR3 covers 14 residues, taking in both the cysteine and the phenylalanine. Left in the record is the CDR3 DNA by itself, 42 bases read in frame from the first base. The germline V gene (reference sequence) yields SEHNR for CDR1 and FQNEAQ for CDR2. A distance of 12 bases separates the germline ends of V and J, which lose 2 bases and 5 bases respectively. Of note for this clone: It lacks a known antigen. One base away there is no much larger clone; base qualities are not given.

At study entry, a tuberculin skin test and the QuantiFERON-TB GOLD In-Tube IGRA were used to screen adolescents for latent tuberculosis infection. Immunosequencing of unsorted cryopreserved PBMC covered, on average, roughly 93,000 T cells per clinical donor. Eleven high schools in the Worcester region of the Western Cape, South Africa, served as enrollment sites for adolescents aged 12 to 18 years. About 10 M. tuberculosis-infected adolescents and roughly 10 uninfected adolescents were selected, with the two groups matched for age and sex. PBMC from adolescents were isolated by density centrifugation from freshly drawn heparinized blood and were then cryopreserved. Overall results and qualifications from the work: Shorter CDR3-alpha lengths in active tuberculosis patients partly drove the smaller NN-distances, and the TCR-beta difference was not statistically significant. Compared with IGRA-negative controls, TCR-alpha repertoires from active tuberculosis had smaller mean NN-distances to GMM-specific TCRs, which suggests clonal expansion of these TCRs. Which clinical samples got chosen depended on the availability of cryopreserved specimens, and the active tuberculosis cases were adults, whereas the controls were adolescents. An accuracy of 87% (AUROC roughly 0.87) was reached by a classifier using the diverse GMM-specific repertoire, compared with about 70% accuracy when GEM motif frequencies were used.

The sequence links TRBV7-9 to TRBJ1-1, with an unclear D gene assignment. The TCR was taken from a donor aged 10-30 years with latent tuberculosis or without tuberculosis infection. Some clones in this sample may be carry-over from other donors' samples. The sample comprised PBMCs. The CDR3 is CASSLRGGETEAFF. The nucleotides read TGTGCCAGCAGCTTACGGGGTGGAGAGACTGAAGCTTTCTTT.